This T cell receptor beta chain was captured by sequencing in a study of blood T cell repertoires in COVID-19. Whole-study context: Sites in the United States, Italy and Spain provided acute and convalescent COVID-19 samples. Sources were T cells, B-cell-depleted T cells, or PBMCs; the material itself was cDNA or gDNA.

Enrollees, about 18 to 89 years old, lived in fewer than 25 US areas. Recovered participants had two consecutive negative NP/OP PCR tests, healthcare professional clearance, or symptom resolution. The CDR3 has 13 residues. Unmatched junction bases numbered 5, after V lost 10 bases and J lost 2 bases. The germline V gene has CDR1 ENHRY and CDR2 SYGVKD. The protocol was immunoSEQ multiplex PCR, while the TCRdb copy is restricted to in-frame clones and leaves out a portion. The table records about 300,000 clones, around 86% of them present only once. This chain uses TRBV10-3 with TRBJ2-3, with TRBD2 matching 8 bases. The TCR comes from a woman between 18 and 30 years old who had recovered from COVID-19. Material for sequencing was PBMCs or T cells enriched from blood (not recorded which). CDR3 loop: CANQRENTDTQYF. The CDR3 DNA is TGTGCCAATCAGCGGGAGAACACAGATACGCAGTATTTT.